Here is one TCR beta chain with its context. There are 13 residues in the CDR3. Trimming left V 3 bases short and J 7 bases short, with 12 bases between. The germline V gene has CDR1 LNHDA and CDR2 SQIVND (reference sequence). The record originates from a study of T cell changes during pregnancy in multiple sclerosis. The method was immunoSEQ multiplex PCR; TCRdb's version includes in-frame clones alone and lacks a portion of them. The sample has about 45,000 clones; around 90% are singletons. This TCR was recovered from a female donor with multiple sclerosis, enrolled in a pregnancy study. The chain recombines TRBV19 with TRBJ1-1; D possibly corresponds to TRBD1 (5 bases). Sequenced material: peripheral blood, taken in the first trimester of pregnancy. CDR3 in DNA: TGTGCCAGTAGTATGGGACTTCAAGGTGAAGCTTTCTTT. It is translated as CASSMGLQGEAFF.